This TCR beta chain originates from a study of neoadjuvant anti-PD-1 for oral cavity cancer. For the study at large: Patients mostly received three to four biweekly nivolumab doses at 3 mg/kg before surgery.

Repertoires were generated with immunoSEQ multiplex PCR, while TCRdb's copy carries only in-frame clones and drops some. The table records approximately 4,500 clones, roughly 60% of them present only once. These oral cavity squamous cell carcinomas were HPV-negative and locally advanced. Study conclusions and caveats: Each response group had just a few patients in TCR analyses. Greater tumor shrinkage accompanied bigger post-treatment sizes of preexisting clones.

The CDR3 has 13 amino acids. Trimming removed 4 bases from V and 3 bases from J; junction bases left unmatched: 3. The germline V gene encodes CDR1 MNHNS and CDR2 SASEGT. Details on this clone: Its matching antigen is unknown.

The gene calls are TRBV6-1 and TRBJ2-7; 7 bases agree with TRBD1. The clonotype comes from a person between 40 and 79 years old with oral cavity squamous cell carcinoma. The source was tumor tissue, collected before nivolumab (anti-PD-1) treatment. The CDR3 nucleotides are TGTGCCAGCAGTGTAGGGGGCGTCTACGAGCAGTACTTC. This gives the protein CASSVGGVYEQYF.